These 3 T cell receptor beta chains were sequenced from one sample in a study of shared clonotypes between healthy human individuals. Profiling relied on immunoSEQ multiplex PCR, and the TCRdb table lists in-frame clones only, not all of them. Of about 680,000 clones in the sample, 73% were seen once. Sequencing was done on a sample of memory CD4+ T cells sorted from blood. The subset: CD45RA-negative fraction. The source of these receptors is a woman aged 25 to 39 in good health.

This clone was detected only a few times. The V and J genes are TRBV5-1 and TRBJ2-1; 14 nucleotides line up with TRBD2. CDR1 SGHRS and CDR2 YFSETQ come from the germline V gene. The ends lost 0 bases at V and 5 bases at J; junction bases unmatched: 13. This CDR3 region has 20 residues. The CDR3 DNA follows: TGCGCCAGCAGCTTGGGTTGGGCCGGGACTAGCGGGAGTCGGAACAATGAGCAGTTCTTC. Translated, it gives CASSLGWAGTSGSRNNEQFF.

The chain recombines TRBV7-6 with TRBJ2-1; 7 nucleotides line up with TRBD2. CDR3 length: 15 amino acids. In germline, CDR1 is SGHVS, CDR2 FNYEAQ. With 0 bases clipped from V and 10 bases from J, the junction kept 9 bases outside the gene matches. As DNA, the CDR3 is TGTGCCAGCAGCTTAGCGCAGGGAGCGGGGAGGGAGCAGTTCTTC. This sequence encodes CASSLAQGAGREQFF.

The gene calls are TRBV19 and TRBJ1-5; 8 nucleotides match TRBD1. The CDR3 covers 17 residues. Germline lookup yields CDR1 LNHDA and CDR2 SQIVND (reference sequence). After removal of 7 bases from V and 0 bases from J, the junction contained 11 bases not matched to a gene. CDR3 in amino acids: CASKRTGNTYSNQPQHF. In nucleotides, the CDR3 is TGTGCCAGTAAGAGGACAGGGAATACTTATAGCAATCAGCCCCAGCATTTT.